The source of this T cell receptor beta chain is a study of regulatory T cells in long-lasting Graves disease. CDR3 regions were amplified by Arm-PCR using iRepertoire HTBI primers to build TCR beta libraries. MiXCR, applied by TCRdb to the multiplex PCR reads, yields one record per CDR3 protein. Of hundreds of thousands of distinct CDR3 sequences in the sample, around 12% were seen once. As to time point: newly diagnosed GD, antithyroid drugs for less than 3 months. Scientists built the TCR library using RNA that was extracted from PBMCs. The CDR3 has 21 residues. Germline lookup yields CDR1 MGHRA and CDR2 YSYEKL. J was trimmed by 3 bases and V by 4 bases; bases with no gene match: 18. This clonotype was picked up a small number of times. The same data also went into a second study, on T cells in Graves' hyperthyroidism and ophthalmopathy. From that second work: A set of HTBI primers served as the primers for a first-round RT-PCR of the TCR CDR3.

The V call is TRBV4-1, the J call TRBJ2-2; 12 bases map to TRBD1. Sequences were derived from peripheral blood mononuclear cells (PBMCs), sampled at new diagnosis, from a patient treated with antithyroid drugs. This receptor was taken from a woman in her 30s with Graves disease. CDR3 region: CASSRGTGGAFVSWDTGELFF. The CDR3 bases are TGCGCCAGCAGCCGAGGGACAGGGGGCGCATTTGTTAGCTGGGACACCGGGGAGCTGTTTTTT.